A single sample gave rise to the 28 T cell receptor beta chains below, sequenced in a study of CD8 T cells in ankylosing spondylitis. Using its own MiXCR run on the 5' RACE reads, TCRdb lists one record per CDR3 protein. The sample consists of 130,000 or so distinct CDR3 sequences, 9.5% to 12% of them appearing once. The sequenced sample was blood, either unsorted or a sorted T cell fraction (not recorded which). The receptor source for this set is a female donor with ankylosing spondylitis or in good health (not recorded which).

This chain uses TRBV28 with TRBJ2-7; a weak D match, TRBD1 (6 bases). The CDR3 consists of 11 residues. With 4 bases removed from V and 7 bases from J, the gap between germline ends came to 8 bases. In germline, CDR1 is MDHEN, CDR2 SYDVKM. The CDR3 nucleotides read TGTGCCAGCAGTTCAGGGGAAGAGCAGTACTTC. Its translation is CASSSGEEQYF. Complete variable domain (other parts from reference TRBV28 and TRBJ2-7): DVKVTQSSRYLVKRTGEKVFLECVQDMDHENMFWYRQDPGLGLRLIYFSYDVKMKEKGDIPEGYSVSREKKERFSLILESASTNQTSMYLCASSSGEEQYFGPGTRLTVT.

This clonotype was counted at least ten times. This sequence joins TRBV5-8 and TRBJ2-7, with D maybe TRBD1 (6 bases). From germline, CDR1 is SGHTS and CDR2 YDEGEE. This CDR3 contains 14 residues. V was cut by 4 bases and J by 7 bases, with 18 bases left in between. The CDR3 DNA reads TGTGCCAGCAGCAGCCTCAGGGGCTGGAGGGAGCAGTACTTC. Encoded protein: CASSSLRGWREQYF. Full variable domain (outside the CDR3, taken from reference TRBV5-8 and TRBJ2-7): EAGVTQSPTHLIKTRGQQATLRCSPISGHTSVYWYQQALGLGLQFLLWYDEGEERNRGNFPPRFSGRQFPNYSSELNVNALELEDSALYLCASSSLRGWREQYFGPGTRLTVT.

This clonotype was counted many times. The V and J genes are TRBV5-1 and TRBJ2-7; 8 positions match TRBD1. In germline, CDR1 is SGHRS, CDR2 YFSETQ. The CDR3 loop spans 14 amino acids. V was clipped by 5 bases and J by 5 bases; unmatched bases: 9. CDR3 loop: CASRTGQGKHEQYF. The CDR3 DNA follows: TGCGCCAGCAGGACTGGACAGGGTAAACACGAGCAGTACTTC.

In this sample, this clonotype turned up many times. The chain carries TRBV12-3 or TRBV12-4 and TRBJ1-6, with TRBD1 identical over 7 bases. Unmatched junction bases numbered 7, after V lost 5 bases and J lost 9 bases. CDR3 length: 14 amino acids. CDR3 nucleotides: TGTGCCAGCAGTCTACAGGGGCGGCTTTCACCCCTCCACTTT. Encoded protein: CASSLQGRLSPLHF.

At least ten counts were recorded for this clonotype. The chain uses TRBV24-1 and TRBJ2-2; 12 positions agree with TRBD2. CDR1 and CDR2 from the germline V gene are KGHDR and SFDVKD. The CDR3 loop spans 17 amino acids. The V and J ends lost 0 bases and 6 bases, in that order; junction bases with no gene match: 4. CDR3 protein: CATSDLSSGRASGELFF. DNA for the CDR3: TGTGCCACCAGTGATTTGTCTAGCGGGAGGGCCTCCGGGGAGCTGTTTTTT.

This clonotype was detected ten times or more. The rearrangement joins TRBV20-1 to TRBJ2-7; D gene unclear. Between the trimmed V and J ends, which lost 5 bases and 8 bases, there was a span of 22 bases. Per germline, CDR1 DFQATT and CDR2 SNEGSKA (reference sequence). This CDR3 has 14 residues. The CDR3 reads CSASLDTRLRQQYF. The CDR3 DNA reads TGCAGTGCTTCACTTGACACCCGACTCCGTCAGCAGTACTTC.

This clonotype has a count of ten or more. The V and J genes are TRBV29-1 and TRBJ2-7; D not resolved. Germline V gene lookup returns CDR1 SQVTM and CDR2 ANQGSEA. CDR3 length: 11 amino acids. V was trimmed by 0 bases and J by 9 bases, leaving 9 bases between them. Here the CDR3 reads CSVEDLVAQYF. CDR3 nucleotides: TGCAGCGTTGAAGATCTGGTAGCGCAGTACTTC.

The chain couples TRBV5-5 to TRBJ2-2, with D perhaps matching TRBD2 (5 bases). Trimming pared 4 bases from V and 5 bases from J, leaving 18 bases between. The CDR3 has 16 residues. Germline assignment: CDR1 SGHKS and CDR2 YYEKEE (reference sequence). This CDR3 is CASSVHSEWGTGELFF. CDR3 nucleotide sequence: TGTGCCAGCAGCGTACATAGCGAGTGGGGTACCGGGGAGCTGTTTTTT.

At least ten counts were recorded for this clonotype. The chain couples TRBV6-6 to TRBJ2-1; either TRBD1 or TRBD2 may fit D (6 bases each). Germline V gives CDR1 MNHNY, CDR2 SVGAGI (reference sequence). The CDR3 extends over 17 amino acids. V lost 2 bases and J 6 bases, leaving 20 bases between the germline ends. CDR3: CASSYIKIGGPRNEQFF. In nucleotides, the CDR3 is TGTGCCAGCAGTTACATCAAGATAGGGGGGCCCCGCAATGAGCAGTTCTTC.

This clonotype occurred a few times. The V gene is TRBV11-2, the J gene TRBJ2-1, with a possible D match to TRBD2 (5 bases). The CDR3 length is 15 residues. Trimming shortened V by 1 base and J by 6 bases, and 13 bases separated the two germline ends. Germline V gene lookup returns CDR1 SGHAT and CDR2 FQNNGV. This chain's CDR3 is CASSLGWETPNEQFF. Here the CDR3 DNA reads TGTGCCAGCAGCTTAGGGTGGGAGACCCCCAATGAGCAGTTCTTC. Filled out from reference TRBV11-2 and TRBJ2-1, the complete variable domain reads EAGVAQSPRYKIIEKRQSVAFWCNPISGHATLYWYQQILGQGPKLLIQFQNNGVVDDSQLPKDRFSAERLKGVDSTLKIQPAKLEDSAVYLCASSLGWETPNEQFFGPGTRLTVL.

In its sample, this clonotype was seen many times. The chain couples TRBV18 to TRBJ2-1; D possibly corresponds to TRBD1 (6 bases). Trimming took off 3 bases at V and 4 bases at J, with 10 bases between the two ends. Germline CDR1 reads KGHSH; CDR2 reads LQKENI. The CDR3 spans 14 residues. In nucleotides, the CDR3 is TGTGCCAGCTCACCGCCGACAGGATACAATGAGCAGTTCTTC. Protein sequence: CASSPPTGYNEQFF.

This clonotype was counted many times. This chain connects TRBV24-1 to TRBJ2-1, with TRBD2 as a possible D gene (6 bases). The ends were cut back, 9 bases at V and 6 bases at J, with 26 bases in the middle. The CDR3 sequence is 17 residues long. Germline assignment: CDR1 KGHDR and CDR2 SFDVKD. CDR3: CATQHPLGDSKRNEQFF. CDR3 sequence (DNA): TGTGCCACCCAACACCCCCTCGGGGACTCGAAGCGCAATGAGCAGTTCTTC.

This clonotype was counted many times. The chain links TRBV20-1 to TRBJ1-1, with D maybe TRBD1 (6 bases). Germline V gives CDR1 DFQATT, CDR2 SNEGSKA (reference sequence). The CDR3 runs to 14 residues. V was pared by 1 base and J by 4 bases, with 13 bases between. CDR3 sequence reads: CSARGSRGSTEAFF. The CDR3 DNA sequence: TGCAGTGCTAGAGGGTCCAGGGGTTCCACTGAAGCTTTCTTT.

In its sample, this clonotype was seen many times. This chain links TRBV12-3 or TRBV12-4 with TRBJ2-1, with 7 bases that match TRBD1. V lost 7 bases and J lost 15; bases outside the gene matches: 18. This CDR3 region has 14 residues. The CDR3 region has the DNA TGTGCCAGCACTACCCGGGCAGGGGGTTCCCGGCCGTTCTTC. The encoded protein is CASTTRAGGSRPFF.

In this sample, this clonotype turned up many times. V usage is TRBV5-4 and J usage is TRBJ1-2; D is unclear. The CDR3 loop spans 13 amino acids. CDR1 is SGHNT, CDR2 YYREEE, per germline (reference sequence). V was clipped by 4 bases and J by 4 bases, with 11 bases between them. The CDR3 DNA reads TGTGCCAGCAGCAAGGAGGATCTCTATGGCTACACCTTC. This gives the protein CASSKEDLYGYTF.

This clonotype was recorded many times. The J gene is TRBJ2-7, the V gene TRBV3-1; TRBD2 matches 7 bases. The germline CDR1 and CDR2 sequences are LGHDT and YNNKEL (reference sequence). The CDR3 is 15 amino acids. V dropped 1 base and J dropped 3; count of bases not matched to a gene: 6. The CDR3 spells CASSQGVRGNYEQYF. CDR3 in DNA: TGTGCCAGCAGCCAAGGGGTGCGGGGGAACTACGAGCAGTACTTC.

This clonotype has at least ten counts. The gene calls are TRBV7-2 and TRBJ1-5; TRBD1 aligns across 7 bases. The germline CDR1 and CDR2 sequences are SGHTA and FQGNSA. V trimming: 1 base; J trimming: 7 bases; junction bases outside the gene matches: 4. CDR3 size: 14 residues. This CDR3 is CASSLGQGEQPQHF. The CDR3, as DNA: TGTGCCAGCAGCTTAGGACAGGGTGAGCAGCCCCAGCATTTT.

This clonotype was detected many times. The rearrangement links TRBV20-1 to TRBJ1-5; D is undetermined. Looked up from germline, CDR1 is DFQATT and CDR2 is SNEGSKA (reference sequence). CDR3 size: 14 residues. V gave up 0 bases and J gave up 1 base, with 7 bases separating them. CDR3 region: CSARDVTSNQPQHF. CDR3 DNA sequence: TGCAGTGCTAGAGATGTGACCAGCAATCAGCCCCAGCATTTT.

This clonotype appeared many times. V is TRBV12-3 or TRBV12-4 and J is TRBJ1-5; D remains unclear. This CDR3 has 14 amino acids. V dropped 1 base and J dropped 1 base, with 5 bases sitting between them. CDR3 DNA sequence: TGTGCCAGCAGTTTAGGGTTGAGCAATCAGCCCCAGCATTTT. It yields the protein CASSLGLSNQPQHF.

This clonotype has ten or more counts. The chain has TRBV5-1 and TRBJ2-3; D uncertain. The V and J ends lost 4 bases and 2 bases respectively, with 11 bases between them. Germline V CDR1 and CDR2: SGHRS, YFSETQ. There are 14 residues in the CDR3. CDR3 amino acids: CASSPTQATDTQYF. In nucleotides, the CDR3 is TGCGCCAGCAGCCCCACCCAGGCCACAGATACGCAGTATTTT.

The chain has TRBV6-2 or TRBV6-3 and TRBJ1-1; perhaps TRBD1 as D (5 bases). Trimming removed 5 bases at V and 0 bases at J, with 13 bases between. CDR3 length equals 15 residues. Per germline, CDR1 MNHEY and CDR2 SVGEGT. In DNA, the CDR3 is TGTGCCAGCAGTCATCTTGGGGGGATGAACACTGAAGCTTTCTTT. This translates into CASSHLGGMNTEAFF.

Notes on this clonotype: A clone one base away is much larger, so this may be a read error. The V gene is TRBV12-3 or TRBV12-4, the J gene TRBJ1-4, with a possible D match to TRBD1 (5 bases). The CDR3 spans 15 residues. V was cut by 4 bases and J by 4 bases, with 13 bases left in between. CDR3 amino acids: CASSSGTEGNEKLFF. CDR3 nucleotide sequence: TGTGCCAGCAGTTCGGGGACTGAGGGTAATGAAAAACTGTTTTTT.

This clonotype was observed many times. V is TRBV20-1 and J is TRBJ2-7; D possibly corresponds to TRBD1 (6 bases). The V gene's germline CDR1 is DFQATT and CDR2 SNEGSKA (reference sequence). There are 15 residues in the CDR3. V dropped 3 bases and J dropped 2 bases, with 17 bases sitting between them. The CDR3 nucleotides are TGCAGTGCTAGCCCCTCAACAGGGTTGACCTACGAGCAGTACTTC. Translated, it gives CSASPSTGLTYEQYF.

This clonotype was found many times. This chain links TRBV5-1 with TRBJ2-1, with D perhaps given as TRBD1 or TRBD2 (5 bases each). The CDR3 spans 13 residues. The V gene lost 4 bases and the J gene lost 7 bases, with 12 bases spanning the gap. From germline, CDR1 is SGHRS and CDR2 YFSETQ. CDR3 loop: CASSRRGDNEQFF. The CDR3 nucleotides read TGCGCCAGCAGCAGACGAGGGGATAATGAGCAGTTCTTC.

The sample holds many counts of this clonotype. The J gene is TRBJ2-1, the V gene TRBV20-1; TRBD2 matches 7 bases. The CDR3 runs 15 residues. J gave up 4 bases and V 1 base, and 7 bases lay outside the gene matches. Germline V gives CDR1 DFQATT, CDR2 SNEGSKA (reference sequence). The CDR3 DNA reads as TGCAGTGCTAGAGCCGTCAGCGGGGAGTACAATGAGCAGTTCTTC. This translates into CSARAVSGEYNEQFF.

This clonotype came up many times. The rearrangement uses TRBV5-1 and TRBJ2-7; 9 nucleotides match TRBD2. The germline CDR1 and CDR2 sequences are SGHRS and YFSETQ. Germline trimming cut 0 bases from V and 4 bases from J; bases unmatched to any gene: 5. This CDR3 spans 15 amino acids. Here the CDR3 reads CASSLAPTSGYEQYF. For the CDR3, the DNA is TGCGCCAGCAGCTTGGCTCCGACTAGCGGATACGAGCAGTACTTC.

This clonotype has at least ten counts. J is TRBJ2-1 and V is TRBV7-9; TRBD2 is a possible D gene (6 bases). In germline, CDR1 is SEHNR, CDR2 FQNEAQ (reference sequence). The CDR3 consists of 17 residues. The ends were cut back, 5 bases at V and 0 bases at J, with 17 bases in the middle. The CDR3 spells CASSPRPSEGSYNEQFF. The CDR3 region has the DNA TGTGCCAGCAGCCCCCGTCCCTCGGAGGGCTCCTACAATGAGCAGTTCTTC.

This chain joins TRBV28 and TRBJ1-2, with unresolved D. The CDR3 totals 14 residues. Germline V gene data show CDR1 as MDHEN and CDR2 as SYDVKM. The ends were cut back, 8 bases at V and 4 bases at J, with 17 bases in the middle. CDR3 amino acids: CASALGNDIYGYTF. CDR3 DNA sequence: TGTGCCAGCGCCTTAGGGAACGACATCTATGGCTACACCTTC.